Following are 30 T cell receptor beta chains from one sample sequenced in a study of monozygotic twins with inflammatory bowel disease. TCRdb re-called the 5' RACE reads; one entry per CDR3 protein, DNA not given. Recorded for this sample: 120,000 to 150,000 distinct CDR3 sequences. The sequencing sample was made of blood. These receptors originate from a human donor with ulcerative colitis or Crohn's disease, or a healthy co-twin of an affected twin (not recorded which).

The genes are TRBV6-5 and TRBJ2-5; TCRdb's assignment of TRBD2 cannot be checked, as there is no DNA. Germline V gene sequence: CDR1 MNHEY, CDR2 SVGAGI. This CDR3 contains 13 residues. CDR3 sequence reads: CASSYPAKGTQYF.

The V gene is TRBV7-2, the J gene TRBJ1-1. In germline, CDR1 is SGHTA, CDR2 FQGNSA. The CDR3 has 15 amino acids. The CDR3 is CASSFSSRAGTEAFF.

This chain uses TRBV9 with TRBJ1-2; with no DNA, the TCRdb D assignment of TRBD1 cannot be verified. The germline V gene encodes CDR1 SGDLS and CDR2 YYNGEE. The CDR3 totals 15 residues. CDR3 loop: CASSVDPGTDYGYTF.

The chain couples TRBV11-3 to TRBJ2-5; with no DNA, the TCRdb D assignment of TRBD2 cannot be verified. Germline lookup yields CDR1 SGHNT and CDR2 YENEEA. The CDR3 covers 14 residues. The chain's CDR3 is CASSLGGMRETQYF.

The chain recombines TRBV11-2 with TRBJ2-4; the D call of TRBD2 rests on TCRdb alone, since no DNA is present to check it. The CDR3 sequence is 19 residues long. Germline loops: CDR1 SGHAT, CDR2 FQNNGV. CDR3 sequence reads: CASSYPTSGGILAKNIQYF.

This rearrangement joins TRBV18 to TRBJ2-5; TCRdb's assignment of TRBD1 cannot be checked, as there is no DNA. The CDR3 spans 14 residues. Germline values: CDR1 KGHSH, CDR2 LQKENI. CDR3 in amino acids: CASSPRTGGETQYF.

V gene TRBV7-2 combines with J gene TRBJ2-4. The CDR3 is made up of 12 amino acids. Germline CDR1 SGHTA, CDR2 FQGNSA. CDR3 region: CASSINRNIQYF.

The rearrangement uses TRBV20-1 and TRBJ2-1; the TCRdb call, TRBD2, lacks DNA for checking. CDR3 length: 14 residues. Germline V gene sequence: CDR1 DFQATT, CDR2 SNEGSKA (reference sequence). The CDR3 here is CSAASGGDWNEQFF.

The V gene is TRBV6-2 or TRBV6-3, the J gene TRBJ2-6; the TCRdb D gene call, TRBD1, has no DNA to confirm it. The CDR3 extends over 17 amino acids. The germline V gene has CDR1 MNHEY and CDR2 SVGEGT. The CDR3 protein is CASSFPGGSSGANVLTF.

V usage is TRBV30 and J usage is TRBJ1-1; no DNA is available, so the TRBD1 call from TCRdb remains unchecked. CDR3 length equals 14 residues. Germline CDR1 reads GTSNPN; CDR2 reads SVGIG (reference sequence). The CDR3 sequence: CAWKRQAVNTEAFF.

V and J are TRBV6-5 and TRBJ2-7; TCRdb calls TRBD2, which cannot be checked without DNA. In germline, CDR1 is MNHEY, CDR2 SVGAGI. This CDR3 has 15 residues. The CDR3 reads CASSYSFQGGNEQYF.

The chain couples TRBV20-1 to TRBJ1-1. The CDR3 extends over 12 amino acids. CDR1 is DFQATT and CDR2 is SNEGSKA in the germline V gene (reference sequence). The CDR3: CRAWDMNTEAFF.

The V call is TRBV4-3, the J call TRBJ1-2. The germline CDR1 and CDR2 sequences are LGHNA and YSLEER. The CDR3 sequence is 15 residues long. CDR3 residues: CASSQALGWSYGYTF.

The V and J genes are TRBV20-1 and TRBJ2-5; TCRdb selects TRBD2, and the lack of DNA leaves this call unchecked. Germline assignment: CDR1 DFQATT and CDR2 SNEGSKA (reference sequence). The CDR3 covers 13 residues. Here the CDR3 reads CSAWDSDVKTQYF.

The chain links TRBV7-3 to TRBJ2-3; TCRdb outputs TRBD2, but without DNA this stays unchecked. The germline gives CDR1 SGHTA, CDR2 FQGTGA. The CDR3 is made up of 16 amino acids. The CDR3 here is CASSLLAGGGTDTQYF. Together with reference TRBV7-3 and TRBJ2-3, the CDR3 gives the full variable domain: GAGVSQTPSNKVTEKGKYVELRCDPISGHTALYWYRQSLGQGPEFLIYFQGTGAADDSGLPNDRFFAVRPEGSVSTLKIQRTERGDSAVYLCASSLLAGGGTDTQYFGPGTRLTVL.

The CDR3 reads CASSSKGGLPDTQYF. The chain is built from TRBV6-2 or TRBV6-3 and TRBJ2-3; TCRdb outputs TRBD2, but without DNA this stays unchecked. The CDR3 runs 15 residues. The V gene's germline CDR1 is MNHEY and CDR2 SVGEGT.

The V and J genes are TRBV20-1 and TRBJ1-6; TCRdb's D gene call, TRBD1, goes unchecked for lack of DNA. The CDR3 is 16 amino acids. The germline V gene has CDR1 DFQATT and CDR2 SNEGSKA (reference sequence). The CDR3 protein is CSARIRAGGGNSPLHF.

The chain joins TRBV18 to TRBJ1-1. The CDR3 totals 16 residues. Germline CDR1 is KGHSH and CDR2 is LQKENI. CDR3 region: CASSPPTGGLNTEAFF.

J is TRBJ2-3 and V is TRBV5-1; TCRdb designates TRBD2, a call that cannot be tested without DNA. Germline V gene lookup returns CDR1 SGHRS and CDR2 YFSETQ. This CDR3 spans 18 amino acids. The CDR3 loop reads CASSVGLAGGDRTDTQYF. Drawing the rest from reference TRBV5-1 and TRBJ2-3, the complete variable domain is KAGVTQTPRYLIKTRGQQVTLSCSPISGHRSVSWYQQTPGQGLQFLFEYFSETQRNKGNFPGRFSGRQFSNSRSEMNVSTLELGDSALYLCASSVGLAGGDRTDTQYFGPGTRLTVL.

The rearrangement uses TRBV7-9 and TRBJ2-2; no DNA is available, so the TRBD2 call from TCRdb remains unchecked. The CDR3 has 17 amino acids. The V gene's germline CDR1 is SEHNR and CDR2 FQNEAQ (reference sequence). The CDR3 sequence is CASRPRPSGTNTGELFF.

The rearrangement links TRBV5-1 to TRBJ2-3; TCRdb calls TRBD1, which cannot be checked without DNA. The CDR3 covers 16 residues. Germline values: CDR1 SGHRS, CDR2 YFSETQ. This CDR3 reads CASSLPLDSDTDTQYF.

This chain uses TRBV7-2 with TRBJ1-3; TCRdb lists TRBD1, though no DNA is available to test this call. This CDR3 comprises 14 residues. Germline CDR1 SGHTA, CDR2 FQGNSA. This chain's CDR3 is CASSHGGIGNTIYF.

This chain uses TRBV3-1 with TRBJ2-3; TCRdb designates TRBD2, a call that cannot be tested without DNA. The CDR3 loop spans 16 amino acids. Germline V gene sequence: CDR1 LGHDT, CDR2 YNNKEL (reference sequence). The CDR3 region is CASSRIAGGLRNTQYF.

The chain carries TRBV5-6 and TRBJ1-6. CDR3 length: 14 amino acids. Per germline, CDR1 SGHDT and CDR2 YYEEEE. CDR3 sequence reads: CASSLGSVNSPLHF.

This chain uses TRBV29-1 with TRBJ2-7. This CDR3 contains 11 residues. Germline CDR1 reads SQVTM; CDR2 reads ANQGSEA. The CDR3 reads CSVIGSVEQYF.

CDR3 protein: CASSDDDRGEQFF. The chain joins TRBV6-4 to TRBJ2-1; the D call from TCRdb, TRBD1, cannot be confirmed without DNA. Germline assignment: CDR1 MRHNA and CDR2 SNTAGT. This CDR3 has 13 amino acids.

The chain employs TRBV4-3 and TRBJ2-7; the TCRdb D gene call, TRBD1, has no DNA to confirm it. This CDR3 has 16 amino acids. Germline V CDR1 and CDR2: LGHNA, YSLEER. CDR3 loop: CASSQGLAGASYEQYF.

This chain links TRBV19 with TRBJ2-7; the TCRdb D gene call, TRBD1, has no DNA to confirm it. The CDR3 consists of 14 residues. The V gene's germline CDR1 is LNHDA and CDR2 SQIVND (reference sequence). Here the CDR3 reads CASSPGTGPYEQYF.

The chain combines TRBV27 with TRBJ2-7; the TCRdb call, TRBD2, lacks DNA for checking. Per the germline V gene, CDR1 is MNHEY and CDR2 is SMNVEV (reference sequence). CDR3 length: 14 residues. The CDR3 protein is CASSLLPEGYEQYF.

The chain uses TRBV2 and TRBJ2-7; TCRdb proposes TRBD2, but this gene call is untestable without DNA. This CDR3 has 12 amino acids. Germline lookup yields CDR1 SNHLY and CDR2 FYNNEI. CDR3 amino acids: CASSEGGSEQYF. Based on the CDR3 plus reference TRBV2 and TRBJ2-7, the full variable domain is EPEVTQTPSHQVTQMGQEVILRCVPISNHLYFYWYRQILGQKVEFLVSFYNNEISEKSEIFDDQFSVERPDGSNFTLKIRSTKLEDSAMYFCASSEGGSEQYFGPGTRLTVT.